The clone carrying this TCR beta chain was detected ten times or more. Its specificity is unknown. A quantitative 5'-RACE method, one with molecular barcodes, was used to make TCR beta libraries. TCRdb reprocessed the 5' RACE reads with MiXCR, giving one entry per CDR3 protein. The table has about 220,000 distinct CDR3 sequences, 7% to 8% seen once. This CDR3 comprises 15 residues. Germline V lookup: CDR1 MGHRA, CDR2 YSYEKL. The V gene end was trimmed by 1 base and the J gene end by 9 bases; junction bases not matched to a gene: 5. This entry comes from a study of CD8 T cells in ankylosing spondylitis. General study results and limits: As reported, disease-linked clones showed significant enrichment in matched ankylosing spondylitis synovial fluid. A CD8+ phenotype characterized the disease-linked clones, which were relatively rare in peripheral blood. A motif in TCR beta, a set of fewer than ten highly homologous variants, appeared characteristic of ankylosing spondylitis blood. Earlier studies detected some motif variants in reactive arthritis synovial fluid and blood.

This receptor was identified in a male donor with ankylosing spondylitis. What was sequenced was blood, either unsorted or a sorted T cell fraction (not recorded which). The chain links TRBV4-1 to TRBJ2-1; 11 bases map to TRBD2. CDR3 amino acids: CASSQVSGRAGEQFF. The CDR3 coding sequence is TGCGCCAGCAGCCAAGTTAGCGGGAGGGCCGGTGAGCAGTTCTTC.